This entry features one T cell receptor (beta chain) sequence. CDR1 and CDR2 (germline): SGDLS, YYNGEE. Trimming took off 4 bases at V and 0 bases at J, with 11 bases between the two ends. CDR3 length equals 14 residues. Preparing the TCRbeta library involved the use of unique molecular identifiers. Using its own MiXCR run on the PCR reads, TCRdb lists one record per CDR3 protein. The sample contains a few hundred thousand distinct CDR3 sequences, about a tenth of which appear only once. The data derive from a study of T-cell reconstitution after alpha-beta-depleted transplantation in children. This receptor was identified in a human donor who donated a stem cell graft to a child with acute lymphoblastic leukemia. The V call is TRBV9, the J call TRBJ2-7; D remains unclear. The sample here was PBMCs from the stem cell graft donor, taken from the stem cell graft. CDR3 in amino acids: CASSPQWGSYEQYF. CDR3 in DNA: TGTGCCAGCAGCCCTCAATGGGGCTCCTACGAGCAGTACTTC.